This T cell receptor beta chain stems from a study of T and B cells in COVID-19 patients. About the research overall: Recovered patients mostly had mild to moderate COVID-19 managed as outpatients.

Blood genomic DNA input for TRB amplification was about 240-500 ng. BIOMED2 TRB-A/B primer pools were used in multiplex TRB PCR. TCRdb recomputed calls from the multiplex PCR reads with MiXCR, one row per CDR3 protein. The sample records roughly 12,000 distinct CDR3 sequences, 25% to 30% being singletons. The ends were cut back, 1 base at V and 3 bases at J, with 13 bases in the middle. The CDR3 has 15 amino acids. What was sequenced was blood. The rearrangement links TRBV12-3 or TRBV12-4 to TRBJ2-7; D possibly corresponds to TRBD1 (5 bases). This clonotype was sampled from a human donor who had recovered from COVID-19. The CDR3, as DNA: TGTGCCAGCAGTTTAGACAGGAGACGGTTCTACGAGCAGTACTTC. This sequence encodes CASSLDRRRFYEQYF.